Below are 19 T cell receptor beta chains sequenced from a single sample in a study of control samples from healthy donors and cancer patients. Some clones are missing from TCRdb's copy, which holds only in-frame ones; the method was immunoSEQ multiplex PCR. The profile shows 170,000 or so clones, 90% to 95% of them singletons. The sequenced sample consisted of blood. These receptors all come from a woman between 18 and 30 years old in good health.

The chain carries TRBV20-1 and TRBJ1-5; D is unresolved. Per germline, CDR1 DFQATT and CDR2 SNEGSKA (reference sequence). CDR3 length: 11 amino acids. The ends were cut back, 3 bases at V and 7 bases at J, with 7 bases in the middle. The CDR3 DNA follows: TGCAGTGCTAGTCTGGGGCAGCCCCAGCATTTT. Translated: CSASLGQPQHF.

This chain uses TRBV12-3 or TRBV12-4 with TRBJ1-3; D not certain. This CDR3 contains 12 residues. Trimming left V 7 bases short and J 0 bases short, with 4 bases between. Written as DNA, the CDR3 is TGTGCCAGCATCAGCTCTGGAAACACCATATATTTT. Translating it yields CASISSGNTIYF.

The chain is built from TRBV18 and TRBJ2-5, with TRBD2 identical over 7 bases. Germline CDR1 is KGHSH and CDR2 is LQKENI. V shed 5 bases and J 3 bases; nucleotides not matched to a gene: 3. This CDR3 is built from 13 residues. Here the CDR3 DNA reads TGTGCCAGCTCAGCGGGAGCCAAAGAGACCCAGTACTTC. It encodes CASSAGAKETQYF.

This chain uses TRBV11-2 with TRBJ1-6; no clear D. V lost 6 bases to trimming and J lost 9 bases, with 18 bases between them. This CDR3 has 15 residues. Germline CDR1 is SGHAT and CDR2 is FQNNGV. The CDR3 nucleotides read TGTGCCAGCAGTCGGCCCGTGGTTCTGGTTTCACCCCTCCACTTT. Protein sequence: CASSRPVVLVSPLHF.

The gene calls are TRBV5-1 and TRBJ1-2; TRBD1 matches at 9 bases. CDR1 is SGHRS and CDR2 is YFSETQ in the germline V gene. The junction had 11 bases not matched to a gene; V was cut back by 4 bases and J by 4 bases. The CDR3 is 16 residues long. The CDR3 bases are TGCGCCAGCAGCCTTAATGCGGACAGGGGTATCTATGGCTACACCTTC. Its protein product is CASSLNADRGIYGYTF.

This clone was recorded a few times. The genes are TRBV11-1 and TRBJ2-7, with D maybe TRBD1 (5 bases). The CDR3 runs to 17 residues. Between the trimmed V and J ends, which lost 0 bases and 4 bases, there was a span of 19 bases. Germline V lookup: CDR1 SGHAT, CDR2 FQDESV (reference sequence). The CDR3 coding sequence is TGTGCCAGCAGCTTAGCGAGCCCAAGGGGCCTTATATACGAGCAGTACTTC. It encodes CASSLASPRGLIYEQYF.

This sequence joins TRBV3-1 (or the pseudogene TRBV3-2) and TRBJ1-2; 7 nucleotides agree with TRBD1. Germline CDR1 is LGHDT and CDR2 is YNNKEL (reference sequence). The CDR3 sequence is 15 residues long. Trimming cost V 0 bases and J 8 bases; bases outside gene matches: 9. CDR3 in amino acids: CASSQEGRQGGGYTF. The CDR3 coding sequence is TGTGCCAGCAGCCAAGAAGGCCGACAGGGCGGAGGCTACACCTTC.

The chain carries TRBV7-9 and TRBJ1-6, with 10 bases identical to TRBD1. Germline V gene lookup returns CDR1 SEHNR and CDR2 FQNEAQ (reference sequence). The CDR3 sequence is 16 residues long. V lost 5 bases and J lost 8; bases outside the gene matches: 9. As DNA, the CDR3 is TGTGCCAGCAGCGCATCACGGGACAGGGGATATTCACCCCTCCACTTT. Amino acids: CASSASRDRGYSPLHF.

V gene TRBV7-2 combines with J gene TRBJ2-3; maybe TRBD2 (6 bases). Germline-derived CDR1 and CDR2 are SGHTA and FQGNSA. Deletions cut 2 bases from V and 6 bases from J, with 6 bases between. CDR3 size: 12 residues. CDR3 loop: CASSLSGDTQYF. In DNA form, the CDR3 reads TGTGCCAGCAGCTTAAGCGGGGATACGCAGTATTTT.

This chain uses TRBV4-3 with TRBJ1-6; D unresolved. The CDR3 runs 16 residues. V lost 0 bases, J lost 9 bases, and 15 bases lay in between. The germline gives CDR1 LGHNA, CDR2 YSLEER. The CDR3 loop is CASSQDGEGITSPLHF. CDR3 coding DNA: TGCGCCAGCAGCCAAGATGGGGAGGGAATTACTTCACCCCTCCACTTT.

The chain employs TRBV6-1 and TRBJ1-5, with a possible D match to TRBD1 (6 bases). This CDR3 is 14 amino acids long. V gave up 3 bases and J gave up 6 bases, with 12 bases separating them. The germline V gene has CDR1 MNHNS and CDR2 SASEGT. CDR3 residues: CASSDLGQVQPQHF. CDR3 coding DNA: TGTGCCAGCAGTGACCTGGGACAAGTTCAGCCCCAGCATTTT.

The J gene is TRBJ2-6, the V gene TRBV11-2; 11 bases line up with TRBD1. The CDR3 is 19 residues long. Germline CDR1 SGHAT, CDR2 FQNNGV. V was clipped by 7 bases and J by 1 base; unmatched bases: 12. The DNA of the CDR3 is TGTGCCAGCACCTCGATTACCGGGACAGGGGGTTCTGGGGCCAACGTCCTGACTTTC. Its translation is CASTSITGTGGSGANVLTF.

V usage is TRBV10-1 and J usage is TRBJ2-3, with D maybe TRBD1 (5 bases). The germline V and J ends were trimmed by 9 bases and 2 bases, with 9 bases remaining between them. Germline-derived CDR1 and CDR2 are WNHNN and SYGVQD (reference sequence). There are 12 residues in the CDR3. CDR3 sequence reads: CASSQVTDTQYF. The CDR3 coding sequence is TGCGCCAGTTCACAGGTCACAGATACGCAGTATTTT.

The chain employs TRBV25-1 and TRBJ2-4; perhaps D is TRBD1 or TRBD2 (5 bases each). The CDR3 loop spans 13 amino acids. V lost 8 bases, J lost 9 bases, and 17 bases lay in between. The germline CDR1 and CDR2 sequences are MGHDK and SYGVNS. The CDR3 nucleotides are TGTGCCAGCGGACGGGACCCCTCGGGCATTCAGTACTTC. It translates to CASGRDPSGIQYF.

The chain combines TRBV6-5 with TRBJ2-7; tentatively, D is TRBD1 (5 bases). CDR1 is MNHEY and CDR2 is SVGAGI in the germline V gene. Between the trimmed V and J ends, which lost 6 bases and 0 bases, there was a span of 12 bases. This CDR3 comprises 14 residues. CDR3 bases: TGTGCCAGCAGAACAGGAACCCTCTCCTACGAGCAGTACTTC. It is translated as CASRTGTLSYEQYF.

DNA of the CDR3: TGTGCTAGTGGTTTGGGACAGGGGGCTGATGAGCAGTTCTTC. Its protein product is CASGLGQGADEQFF. This chain uses TRBV12-5 with TRBJ2-1, with 10 bases that match TRBD1. V shed 1 base, J shed 8 bases, and the junction held 2 bases outside the gene matches. The CDR3 runs to 14 residues. Germline values: CDR1 LGHNT, CDR2 FRNRAP.

V usage is TRBV5-1 and J usage is TRBJ2-7; D is undetermined. The V gene's germline CDR1 is SGHRS and CDR2 YFSETQ. The V gene lost 4 bases and the J gene lost 3 bases, with 8 bases spanning the gap. The CDR3 has 12 amino acids. CDR3 in amino acids: CASSGEDYEQYF. The CDR3 region has the DNA TGCGCCAGCAGCGGAGAAGACTACGAGCAGTACTTC.

The J gene is TRBJ1-3, the V gene TRBV6-5; D ambiguous. The CDR3 loop spans 16 amino acids. The V end lost 0 bases, the J end lost 0 bases, and 9 bases lay between the germline ends. Looked up from germline, CDR1 is MNHEY and CDR2 is SVGAGI. In DNA, the CDR3 is TGTGCCAGCAGTTACTCGATACCAAGCTCTGGAAACACCATATATTTT. This encodes CASSYSIPSSGNTIYF.

This rearrangement joins TRBV18 to TRBJ2-2, with D tentatively TRBD2 (6 bases). Germline CDR1 KGHSH, CDR2 LQKENI. The CDR3 runs 13 residues. Trimming cost V 2 bases and J 6 bases, with 7 bases left between them. The CDR3 region has the DNA TGTGCCAGCTCACCATGGGAGGCCGGGGAGCTGTTTTTT. Its translation is CASSPWEAGELFF. Full variable domain (rest looked up from reference TRBV18 and TRBJ2-2): NAGVMQNPRHLVRRRGQEARLRCSPMKGHSHVYWYRQLPEEGLKFMVYLQKENIIDESGMPKERFSAEFPKEGPSILRIQQVVRGDSAAYFCASSPWEAGELFFGEGSRLTVL.